A single sample is the source of the 11 T cell receptor beta chains below, sequenced in a study of OX40 agonist ivuxolimab in advanced cancers. Assay used: immunoSEQ multiplex PCR; TCRdb lists only in-frame clones, some missing. The table records tens of thousands of clones, approximately 90% of them present only once. This sample comprised CD4+ or CD8+ T cells sorted from blood, obtained in a trial of the OX40 agonist ivuxolimab. The receptors were sampled from an adult with an advanced solid tumor such as melanoma, head and neck, liver or kidney cancer.

Note on this clone: The same CDR3 also results from other DNA sequences found in this sample. The rearrangement uses TRBV5-5 and TRBJ2-7; D unclear. CDR1 SGHKS and CDR2 YYEKEE come from the germline V gene (reference sequence). This CDR3 comprises 12 residues. The ends were cut back, 1 base at V and 4 bases at J, with 6 bases in the middle. DNA of the CDR3: TGTGCCAGCAGCTTGTTGGGGTACGAGCAGTACTTC. Translated, it gives CASSLLGYEQYF.

This clone was recorded only once. The chain uses TRBV30 and TRBJ2-5; D possibly corresponds to TRBD1 (6 bases). This CDR3 is built from 11 residues. Trimming took off 5 bases at V and 6 bases at J, with 10 bases between the two ends. Per germline, CDR1 GTSNPN and CDR2 SVGIG (reference sequence). DNA of the CDR3: TGTGCCTGGCAACAGGGACAGACCCAGTACTTC. Amino acids: CAWQQGQTQYF. The full variable domain, with the rest looked up from reference TRBV30 and TRBJ2-5, is SQTIHQWPATLVQPVGSPLSLECTVEGTSNPNLYWYRQAAGRGLQLLFYSVGIGQISSEVPQNLSASRPQDRQFILSSKKLLLSDSGFYLCAWQQGQTQYFGPGTRLLVL.

V is TRBV15 and J is TRBJ1-3; D is uncertain. Trimming shortened V by 6 bases and J by 0 bases, and 12 bases separated the two germline ends. CDR1 LNHNV and CDR2 YYDKDF come from the germline V gene (reference sequence). This CDR3 contains 15 residues. Written as DNA, the CDR3 is TGTGCCACCAGGCACACGTCGGGCTCTGGAAACACCATATATTTT. Its translation is CATRHTSGSGNTIYF.

The chain recombines TRBV7-9 with TRBJ2-1, with D tentatively TRBD2 (5 bases). The length of the CDR3 is 12 residues. Germline V lookup: CDR1 SEHNR, CDR2 FQNEAQ (reference sequence). V was trimmed by 3 bases and J by 9 bases, leaving 9 bases between them. The CDR3: CASSFHGSEQFF. The CDR3 nucleotides read TGTGCCAGCAGCTTCCATGGGAGTGAGCAGTTCTTC.

V is TRBV7-3 and J is TRBJ2-1; the D gene is possibly TRBD2 (6 bases). In germline, CDR1 is SGHTA, CDR2 FQGTGA. The CDR3 runs to 17 residues. The ends were cut back, 2 bases at V and 0 bases at J, with 14 bases in the middle. The CDR3 reads CASSLFSGGASYNEQFF. The CDR3 DNA reads as TGTGCCAGCAGCTTATTTAGTGGCGGGGCCTCCTACAATGAGCAGTTCTTC.

V is TRBV6-6 and J is TRBJ1-3; D is undetermined. The CDR3 is made up of 14 amino acids. The germline V gene has CDR1 MNHNY and CDR2 SVGAGI (reference sequence). Trimming stripped 10 bases from V and 2 bases from J, with 15 bases between. The CDR3: CATAGLPTGNTIYF. The CDR3, as DNA: TGTGCCACCGCCGGACTCCCCACTGGAAACACCATATATTTT.

V is TRBV5-8 and J is TRBJ2-5; 8 bases fit TRBD2. After removal of 4 bases from V and 3 bases from J, the junction contained 5 bases not matched to a gene. CDR3 length: 14 residues. Per the germline V gene, CDR1 is SGHTS and CDR2 is YDEGEE. The DNA for the CDR3 is TGTGCCAGCAGCCAGGGACTAGTTAAAGAGACCCAGTACTTC. It yields the protein CASSQGLVKETQYF.

This clone was seen a handful of times. The J gene is TRBJ1-1, the V gene TRBV18; D is undetermined. CDR1 and CDR2 from the germline V gene are KGHSH and LQKENI. V was trimmed by 3 bases and J by 1 base, leaving 6 bases between them. The CDR3 spans 13 residues. The CDR3 loop reads CASSPRENTEAFF. Written as DNA, the CDR3 is TGTGCCAGCTCACCTCGAGAGAACACTGAAGCTTTCTTT.

A single count supports this clone. The chain links TRBV7-2 to TRBJ2-3, with a possible D match to TRBD2 (6 bases). Germline CDR1 reads SGHTA; CDR2 reads FQGNSA. The CDR3 totals 16 residues. V lost 2 bases to trimming and J lost 0 bases, with 12 bases between them. The CDR3 nucleotides read TGTGCCAGCAGCTTATACGGGGGAGTGAGCACAGATACGCAGTATTTT. Protein: CASSLYGGVSTDTQYF. The complete variable domain, with remaining parts taken from reference TRBV7-2 and TRBJ2-3, reads GAGVSQSPSNKVTEKGKDVELRCDPISGHTALYWYRQSLGQGLEFLIYFQGNSAPDKSGLPSDRFSAERTGGSVSTLTIQRTQQEDSAVYLCASSLYGGVSTDTQYFGPGTRLTVL.

This CDR3 reads CAWSTPPAYNEQFF. CDR3 nucleotides: TGTGCCTGGAGTACACCCCCGGCCTACAATGAGCAGTTCTTC. The chain links TRBV30 to TRBJ2-1; D is uncertain. There are 14 residues in the CDR3. From germline, CDR1 is GTSNPN and CDR2 SVGIG (reference sequence). V lost 2 bases, J lost 2 bases, and 10 bases lay in between.

This clone was counted only a few times. V usage is TRBV4-3 and J usage is TRBJ2-3; 7 bases map to TRBD2. The ends lost 0 bases at V and 5 bases at J; junction bases unmatched: 5. CDR3 length: 15 residues. Germline loops: CDR1 LGHNA, CDR2 YSLEER. CDR3 in amino acids: CASSQEGREVDTQYF. As DNA, the CDR3 is TGCGCCAGCAGCCAAGAGGGCCGGGAGGTAGATACGCAGTATTTT.